This T cell receptor beta chain was sequenced in a study of T cells after yellow fever vaccination. A note on this clonotype: What it binds is unknown.

V lost 4 bases to trimming and J lost 1 base, with 12 bases between them. CDR1 MDHEN and CDR2 SYDVKM come from the germline V gene. The CDR3 consists of 15 residues. Synthesis of TCR cDNA relied on 5'RACE template switching, which attached a universal primer site and UMIs. TCRdb used MiXCR to reprocess the 5' RACE reads, holding one entry per CDR3 protein. The sample consists of approximately 330,000 distinct CDR3 sequences, approximately 12% of them appearing once. Study-level points and caveats: Primary-vaccination clones mostly resurfaced post-booster (about 95% CD4, under 90% CD8). A small proportion of clonotypes was detected in both the CD4 and CD8 compartments. The presence of abundant clonotypes contaminating from the bulk population was possible in FACS-sorted repertoires.

The chain is built from TRBV28 and TRBJ2-3; D may match TRBD1 or TRBD2 (5 bases each). Sequenced material: CD4+ T cells sorted from PBMCs, taken 15 days after the yellow fever booster vaccination. The receptor was derived from a young man who received the YFV17D yellow fever vaccine. DNA for the CDR3: TGTGCCAGCAGTTCCCTCGGGACGGGCACAGATACGCAGTATTTT. This translates into CASSSLGTGTDTQYF. Supplemented by reference TRBV28 and TRBJ2-3, the full variable domain reads DVKVTQSSRYLVKRTGEKVFLECVQDMDHENMFWYRQDPGLGLRLIYFSYDVKMKEKGDIPEGYSVSREKKERFSLILESASTNQTSMYLCASSSLGTGTDTQYFGPGTRLTVL.